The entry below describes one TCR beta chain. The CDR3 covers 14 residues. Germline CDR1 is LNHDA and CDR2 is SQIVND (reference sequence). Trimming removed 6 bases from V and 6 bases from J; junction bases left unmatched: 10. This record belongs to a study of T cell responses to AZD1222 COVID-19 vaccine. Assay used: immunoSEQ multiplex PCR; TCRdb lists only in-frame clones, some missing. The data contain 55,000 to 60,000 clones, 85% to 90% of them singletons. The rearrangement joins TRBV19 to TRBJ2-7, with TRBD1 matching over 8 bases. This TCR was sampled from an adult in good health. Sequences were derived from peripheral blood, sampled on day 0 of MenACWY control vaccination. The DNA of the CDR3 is TGTGCCAGTAGACTCTCAGGGGGCTTAGGCGAGCAGTACTTC. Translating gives CASRLSGGLGEQYF.